This TCR beta chain was identified in a study of cytomegalovirus exposure and HLA in healthy donors. PCR used 60 Vbeta primers and 13 Jbeta primers. Using immunoSEQ multiplex PCR, the repertoire was profiled, and TCRdb retains in-frame clones only, with some absent. The sample carries fewer than 350,000 clones, about 87% recorded once. V was pared by 4 bases and J by 7 bases, with 7 bases between. Germline values: CDR1 DFQATT, CDR2 SNEGSKA (reference sequence). The CDR3 is 10 amino acids. The chain couples TRBV20-1 to TRBJ2-5; no reliable D call. The material sequenced was PBMCs. This TCR was recovered from a woman between 18 and 29 years old in good health and CMV-seronegative. The CDR3 DNA follows: TGCAGTGCTACTATACTGACCCAGTACTTC. Amino acids: CSATILTQYF.